A selection of T cell receptor beta chains follows, all from one sample in a study of cytomegalovirus exposure and HLA in healthy donors. The assay was immunoSEQ multiplex PCR, and TCRdb's table has in-frame clones only and misses some. In all, the sample yields tens of thousands of clones. Sequenced: PBMCs. The receptor set was obtained from a female donor in good health and CMV-seropositive. Both conserved end residues are part of each CDR3. Fields, in order: V gene, D gene, J gene, clone size, CDR3 protein, CDR3 DNA. A D gene is named only where the DNA matches it firmly. Size tells how often a clone was seen (once, few, many) or the class of an expanded clone, and some rows leave it out.

TRBV6-5,TRBD1,TRBJ2-1,-,CASRRTGRVDEQFF,TGTGCCAGCAGGAGGACAGGGCGGGTCGATGAGCAGTTCTTC
TRBV6-1,-,TRBJ1-2,-,CASSEQVNGYTF,TGTGCCAGCAGTGAACAGGTTAACGGCTACACCTTC
TRBV2,TRBD1,TRBJ2-2,-,CASRTRGQGDTGELFF,TGTGCCAGCAGGACCAGGGGGCAAGGGGACACCGGGGAGCTGTTTTTT
TRBV28,TRBD1,TRBJ1-2,-,CASSTGGYGYGYTF,TGTGCCAGCAGCACAGGGGGTTACGGCTATGGCTACACCTTC
TRBV5-1,-,TRBJ1-1,-,CASSLEGGRGDTEAFF,TGCGCCAGCAGCTTGGAAGGAGGCCGGGGGGACACTGAAGCTTTCTTT
TRBV6-5,-,TRBJ2-5,-,CASSRGWGGGETQYF,TGTGCCAGCAGTCGGGGGTGGGGGGGCGGTGAGACCCAGTACTTC
TRBV6-5,TRBD2,TRBJ2-7,-,CASIPGTSGSGEQYF,TGTGCCAGCATACCGGGGACTAGCGGGAGTGGCGAGCAGTACTTC
TRBV4-1,-,TRBJ1-1,-,CASSQEGLGKAFF,TGCGCCAGCAGCCAAGAAGGACTGGGTAAAGCTTTCTTT
TRBV29-1,-,TRBJ1-1,-,CSVEDRRVNTEAFF,TGCAGCGTTGAAGATCGGAGGGTGAACACTGAAGCTTTCTTT
TRBV9,TRBD1,TRBJ1-2,-,CASSVERGQGSGYTF,TGTGCCAGCAGCGTAGAGAGGGGACAGGGTTCGGGCTACACCTTC
TRBV11-3,TRBD1,TRBJ1-2,-,CASSRGQGAAYGYTF,TGTGCCAGCAGCCGCGGACAGGGGGCAGCGTATGGCTACACCTTC
TRBV7-9,TRBD1,TRBJ1-4,-,CASSLGRGREKLFF,TGTGCCAGCAGCTTGGGCAGGGGGCGAGAAAAACTGTTTTTT
TRBV19,TRBD1,TRBJ2-2,-,CASSPRQGFDGELFF,TGTGCCAGTAGTCCGCGACAGGGTTTTGACGGGGAGCTGTTTTTT
TRBV7-7,TRBD2,TRBJ2-2,-,CASSTGTSGSNTGELFF,TGTGCTAGCAGCACTGGGACTAGCGGATCGAACACCGGGGAGCTGTTTTTT
TRBV27,-,TRBJ1-2,-,CASSREGYGYTF,TGTGCCAGCAGTCGAGAGGGTTATGGCTACACCTTC
TRBV21-1,-,TRBJ1-1,-,CASSSLFTPKTGTHTEAFF,TGTGCCAGCAGCTCTCTCTTTACCCCCAAGACAGGGACGCACACTGAAGCTTTCTTT
TRBV19,-,TRBJ1-5,-,CASSLSGWSNQPQHF,TGTGCCAGTAGTCTTTCGGGTTGGAGCAATCAGCCCCAGCATTTT
TRBV23-1,-,TRBJ2-7,-,CASSPGPPGRGANYEQYF,TGCGCCAGCAGTCCAGGACCACCGGGCAGGGGGGCAAACTACGAGCAGTACTTC
TRBV5-1,TRBD1,TRBJ2-2,-,CASRLETGVPIGLFF,TGCGCCAGCCGGTTGGAGACAGGGGTCCCTATCGGGCTGTTTTTT
TRBV11-2,TRBD2,TRBJ2-5,-,CASSPTSGGKQTQYF,TGTGCCAGCAGCCCAACTAGCGGGGGAAAACAGACCCAGTACTTC
TRBV18,-,TRBJ2-2,-,CASSPPGRVNTGELFF,TGTGCCAGCTCACCACCGGGCAGGGTGAACACCGGGGAGCTGTTTTTT
TRBV5-1,-,TRBJ2-3,-,CASSLGEGTDTQYF,TGCGCCAGCAGCCTAGGGGAGGGCACAGATACGCAGTATTTT
TRBV7-9,-,TRBJ1-2,medium-sized,CASGPNILNPYGYTF,TGTGCCAGCGGCCCGAACATTCTCAATCCCTATGGCTACACCTTC
TRBV18,-,TRBJ1-5,-,CASSLEEAQPQHF,TGTGCCAGCTCCTTGGAGGAGGCTCAGCCCCAGCATTTT
TRBV5-4,TRBD2,TRBJ2-3,medium-sized,CASSASGGGRATDTQYF,TGTGCCAGCAGCGCTAGCGGGGGGGGGAGGGCCACAGATACGCAGTATTTT
TRBV5-1,TRBD1,TRBJ1-3,-,CASSPWTGSGNTIYF,TGCGCCAGCAGCCCCTGGACAGGGTCAGGAAACACCATATATTTT
TRBV28,TRBD2,TRBJ2-1,-,CASSLGTSKQFF,TGTGCCAGCAGTTTAGGGACTAGCAAGCAGTTCTTC
TRBV6-6,-,TRBJ2-5,-,CASRQETQYF,TGTGCAAGCAGACAGGAGACCCAGTACTTC
TRBV27,TRBD2,TRBJ2-3,-,CASSLRLAGDTQYF,TGTGCCAGCAGTTTAAGGCTAGCGGGAGATACGCAGTATTTT
TRBV5-1,-,TRBJ2-2,-,CASSLVSGATGELFF,TGCGCCAGCAGCTTGGTCTCAGGGGCAACCGGGGAGCTGTTTTTT
TRBV5-1,TRBD2,TRBJ2-3,-,CASSPGLGITDTQYF,TGCGCCAGCAGCCCCGGACTAGGAATTACAGATACGCAGTATTTT
TRBV19,TRBD1,TRBJ2-7,-,CASSITGTGGNEQYF,TGTGCCAGTAGTATTACCGGGACAGGGGGCAACGAGCAGTACTTC
TRBV5-1,TRBD2,TRBJ2-2,-,CASRPTSGVTGELFF,TGCGCCAGCAGACCCACTAGCGGTGTCACCGGGGAGCTGTTTTTT
TRBV28,TRBD2,TRBJ2-1,-,CASSLDLAGGPGPNYNEQFF,TGTGCCAGCAGTTTAGATCTAGCGGGAGGGCCAGGTCCGAATTACAATGAGCAGTTCTTC
TRBV28,-,TRBJ2-3,-,CASRTYGEGVDTQYF,TGTGCCAGCAGGACCTACGGGGAGGGGGTAGATACGCAGTATTTT
TRBV19,-,TRBJ1-2,-,CASKSEDQFYGYTF,TGTGCCAGTAAGTCGGAGGATCAATTCTATGGCTACACCTTC
TRBV28,TRBD1,TRBJ1-2,-,CASREWGTGTGVYGYTF,TGTGCCAGCAGGGAATGGGGGACCGGGACAGGGGTCTATGGCTACACCTTC
TRBV5-1,TRBD2,TRBJ2-7,-,CASNQLAGDTGEQYF,TGCGCCAGCAACCAATTAGCGGGAGACACGGGGGAGCAGTACTTC
TRBV7-2,-,TRBJ1-1,-,CASRREMNTEAFF,TGTGCCAGCCGGCGGGAGATGAACACTGAAGCTTTCTTT
TRBV18,-,TRBJ2-7,-,CASSPRTAYEQYF,TGTGCCAGCTCACCGAGAACAGCCTACGAGCAGTACTTC
TRBV18,-,TRBJ1-5,-,CASSPSGISNQPQHF,TGTGCCAGCTCACCGTCAGGGATTAGCAATCAGCCCCAGCATTTT
TRBV10-3,TRBD2,TRBJ2-1,-,CAISGMVRSSGSGNEQFF,TGTGCCATCAGTGGAATGGTTCGGTCTAGCGGGAGCGGAAACGAGCAGTTCTTC
TRBV28,TRBD1,TRBJ1-1,-,CASSLNRGLKAFF,TGTGCCAGCAGTTTAAACAGGGGGCTCAAAGCTTTCTTT
TRBV6-4,TRBD2,TRBJ2-3,-,CASSDGGGATDTQYF,TGTGCCAGCAGTGACGGCGGGGGGGCCACAGATACGCAGTATTTT
TRBV6-6,-,TRBJ2-2,-,CALGRGSGVGPGELFF,TGTGCGCTGGGGCGGGGGTCAGGGGTCGGACCCGGGGAGCTGTTTTTT
TRBV28,TRBD1,TRBJ2-7,-,CASSGTQGAYEQYF,TGTGCCAGCAGTGGAACCCAGGGGGCCTACGAGCAGTACTTC
TRBV5-6,TRBD1,TRBJ2-7,-,CASSFRDRGYEQYF,TGTGCCAGCAGCTTCCGGGACAGGGGCTACGAGCAGTACTTC